This T cell receptor beta chain came from a study of T cells in Graves' hyperthyroidism and ophthalmopathy. Study summary: Peripheral blood collection took place at initial diagnosis, before any treatment.

Researchers took RNA transcripts and amplified the TCR beta CDR3 regions from them. In the first-round RT-PCR of the TCR CDR3, the HTBI primer set was used. In TCRdb, the multiplex PCR reads were re-called with MiXCR into one record per CDR3 protein. The sample consists of 550,000 to 700,000 distinct CDR3 sequences, 14% to 15% of them appearing once. This clonotype was recorded at least ten times. The target antigen is unknown. This CDR3 region has 15 residues. Germline trimming cut 0 bases from V and 2 bases from J; bases unmatched to any gene: 2. Per germline, CDR1 MNHEY and CDR2 SVGAGI. Study-level findings and limits: The model anticipated ophthalmopathy a median about six months pre-onset. Most clonotypes expanded in the thyroid (above 0.001) were also present in blood.

V usage is TRBV6-5 and J usage is TRBJ1-2, with 8 bases aligning to TRBD1. Source material: blood. This TCR derives from a middle-aged woman with Graves' ophthalmopathy. CDR3 coding DNA: TGTGCCAGCAGTTACTCTCGGACAGGGAACTATGGCTACACCTTC. This codes for CASSYSRTGNYGYTF.